This T cell receptor beta chain came from a study of molecular identifiers for immune sequencing clone quantification. Germline V gene sequence: CDR1 PRHDT, CDR2 FYEKMQ (reference sequence). The V gene end was trimmed by 5 bases and the J gene end by 4 bases; junction bases not matched to a gene: 16. The CDR3 is 17 amino acids. This clonotype was detected ten times or more. With listed TCR primers and previously described methods, bulk TCR libraries were prepared. MiXCR, run by TCRdb on the PCR reads, gives a single entry per CDR3 protein. The table lists about 63,000 distinct CDR3 sequences, 15% to 20% of them singletons.

The chain links TRBV13 to TRBJ1-1, with TRBD1 matching over 7 bases. Material for sequencing was naive CD8+ T cells from blood, with Jurkat cell RNA spiked in. Subset reported: FACS-sorted CD8+CD4-CCR7+CD45RA+ naive T cells. This TCR was recovered from a human donor in good health. Some libraries in this study had Jurkat cell RNA spiked in. CDR3 nucleotides: TGTGCCAGCAGCGCGACCCCGGCGGACAGGCCGACCACTGAAGCTTTCTTT. Translated, it gives CASSATPADRPTTEAFF. Complete variable domain (other parts from reference TRBV13 and TRBJ1-1): AAGVIQSPRHLIKEKRETATLKCYPIPRHDTVYWYQQGPGQDPQFLISFYEKMQSDKGSIPDRFSAQQFSDYHSELNMSSLELGDSALYFCASSATPADRPTTEAFFGQGTRLTVV.